Shown below are 28 T cell receptor beta chains from a single sample sequenced in a study of T cells after yellow fever vaccination. In TCRdb, the 5' RACE reads were re-called with MiXCR into one record per CDR3 protein. Of about 230,000 distinct CDR3 sequences listed, less than 7.5% were seen once; the top ten hold approximately 1%. Sequencing used CD4+ T cells sorted from PBMCs, obtained on the day of the yellow fever booster vaccination. The receptors were gathered from a man younger than 40 who received the YFV17D yellow fever vaccine.

This clonotype was picked up many times. The chain carries TRBV21-1 and TRBJ2-1; TRBD2 is taken as the D call from the table, unchecked against the DNA. TRBV21-1 is listed as a pseudogene. The CDR3 extends over 18 amino acids. The CDR3 sequence: CASSRRPGSRASCNEQFF. The DNA of the CDR3 is TGTGCCAGCAGCAGAAGACCGGGGTCGAGGGCTAGCTGCAATGAGCAGTTCTTC.

This clonotype was seen a handful of times. The chain recombines TRBV24-1 with TRBJ2-6; 8 bases are a match to TRBD2. This CDR3 is built from 17 residues. CDR1 and CDR2 from the germline V gene are KGHDR and SFDVKD. Trimming took 3 bases from V and 2 from J; bases not matched to a gene: 5. DNA of the CDR3: TGTGCCACCAGTGATCCACCGGGGGGGCCTGGGGCCAACGTCCTGACTTTC. It encodes CATSDPPGGPGANVLTF.

This chain uses TRBV7-2 with TRBJ2-3; 9 bases are a match to TRBD2. The J segment lost 2 bases and the V segment lost 5 bases, leaving 8 bases of the junction unmatched. This CDR3 is 16 amino acids long. Germline assignment: CDR1 SGHTA and CDR2 FQGNSA. The CDR3, as DNA: TGTGCCAGCAGCGCCAGACTAGCGGAAGACACAGATACGCAGTATTTT. It codes for CASSARLAEDTDTQYF.

This clonotype appeared a few times. V gene TRBV12-3 or TRBV12-4 combines with J gene TRBJ1-5; maybe TRBD1 (5 bases). The CDR3 length is 15 residues. V lost 1 base, J lost 4 bases, and 11 bases lay in between. CDR3 sequence reads: CASSLEGRPNQPQHF. The CDR3 bases are TGTGCCAGCAGTTTAGAGGGACGGCCTAATCAGCCCCAGCATTTT.

This sequence joins TRBV18 and TRBJ2-7; perhaps TRBD2 as D (5 bases). V was pared by 3 bases and J by 6 bases, with 12 bases between. Germline loops: CDR1 KGHSH, CDR2 LQKENI. The CDR3 length is 13 residues. The CDR3 coding sequence is TGTGCCAGCTCACCCTCGGACTCACGCGAGCAGTACTTC. This translates into CASSPSDSREQYF.

CDR3 sequence reads: CASSLAGSNSGNTIYF. CDR3 coding DNA: TGTGCCAGCAGCTTGGCAGGGAGCAACTCTGGAAACACCATATATTTT. This sequence joins TRBV5-4 and TRBJ1-3, with TRBD1 as a possible D gene (5 bases). The CDR3 length is 16 residues. With 0 bases removed from V and 0 bases from J, the gap between germline ends came to 10 bases. Germline lookup yields CDR1 SGHNT and CDR2 YYREEE (reference sequence). Full variable domain (remainder filled in from reference TRBV5-4 and TRBJ1-3): ETGVTQSPTHLIKTRGQQVTLRCSSQSGHNTVSWYQQALGQGPQFIFQYYREEENGRGNFPPRFSGLQFPNYSSELNVNALELDDSALYLCASSLAGSNSGNTIYFGEGSWLTVV.

This clonotype was seen many times. CDR3 nucleotide sequence: TGCGCCAGCAGCTTGACTCCGACCTCGCAGTTCTTC. Amino acids: CASSLTPTSQFF. J is TRBJ2-1 and V is TRBV4-1; D uncertain. The germline CDR1 and CDR2 sequences are MGHRA and YSYEKL. This CDR3 has 12 amino acids. Trimming shortened V by 5 bases and J by 12 bases, and 14 bases separated the two germline ends.

Only a few counts were recorded for this clonotype. The genes are TRBV20-1 and TRBJ2-3, with D possibly TRBD1 on 5 matching bases. The V end was cut by 4 bases, the J end by 0 bases, with 14 bases between. Germline CDR1 reads DFQATT; CDR2 reads SNEGSKA (reference sequence). The CDR3 totals 15 residues. Here the CDR3 DNA reads TGCAGTGCTAAGGATTGGGGCCGCAGCACAGATACGCAGTATTTT. It is translated as CSAKDWGRSTDTQYF.

This clonotype was seen ten or more times. The chain combines TRBV5-1 with TRBJ2-7; 7 bases map to TRBD2. Germline V CDR1 and CDR2: SGHRS, YFSETQ. The CDR3 extends over 13 amino acids. V dropped 4 bases and J dropped 3; count of bases not matched to a gene: 4. Here the CDR3 reads CASSQGLVYEQYF. For the CDR3, the DNA is TGCGCCAGCAGCCAAGGACTAGTCTACGAGCAGTACTTC.

This clonotype was seen a few times. The rearrangement uses TRBV5-6 and TRBJ2-1; 14 bases match TRBD2. In germline, CDR1 is SGHDT, CDR2 YYEEEE. The ends lost 0 bases at V and 8 bases at J; junction bases unmatched: 4. The CDR3 sequence is 16 residues long. The CDR3 loop reads CASSLGLAGGSDEQFF. The CDR3 region has the DNA TGTGCCAGCAGCTTGGGACTAGCGGGAGGGAGTGATGAGCAGTTCTTC.

This sequence joins TRBV7-2 and TRBJ2-1; possibly TRBD2 for D (6 bases). The CDR3 spans 15 residues. Trimming took off 3 bases at V and 6 bases at J, with 15 bases between the two ends. Germline CDR1 is SGHTA and CDR2 is FQGNSA. CDR3 region: CASSFGGASLNEQFF. The CDR3 nucleotides are TGTGCCAGCAGCTTCGGCGGGGCCAGTCTCAATGAGCAGTTCTTC.

In this sample, this clonotype turned up many times. The CDR3 DNA sequence: TGCAGTGCTAGCATTCTAGATAAGCAGTACTTC. It is translated as CSASILDKQYF. The chain has TRBV20-1 and TRBJ2-7, with D hard to call. This CDR3 comprises 11 residues. CDR1 and CDR2 (germline): DFQATT, SNEGSKA (reference sequence). Trimming stripped 3 bases from V and 8 bases from J, with 11 bases between.

There are many counts of this clonotype. The CDR3 DNA follows: TGTGCCAGCAGTTTAGGGTGGGAGCTGTTTTTT. Encoded protein: CASSLGWELFF. The genes are TRBV12-3 or TRBV12-4 and TRBJ2-2; D not certain. The CDR3 covers 11 residues. Trimming cost V 1 base and J 9 bases, with 3 bases left between them.

The V and J genes are TRBV7-9 and TRBJ1-5, with unresolved D. In germline, CDR1 is SEHNR, CDR2 FQNEAQ (reference sequence). The CDR3 loop spans 12 amino acids. V lost 2 bases and J 15 bases, leaving 14 bases between the germline ends. CDR3 region: CASSLSNGIPHF. CDR3 nucleotide sequence: TGTGCCAGCAGCTTAAGCAATGGGATACCGCATTTT.

The V call is TRBV6-5, the J call TRBJ2-7, with 8 bases that match TRBD1. Germline V gene data show CDR1 as MNHEY and CDR2 as SVGAGI. V gave up 6 bases and J gave up 2 bases; unmatched junction bases: 6. This CDR3 has 14 amino acids. CDR3 nucleotide sequence: TGTGCCAGCAGATACGACAGGGGAACCTACGAGCAGTACTTC. This sequence encodes CASRYDRGTYEQYF.

In this sample, this clonotype turned up a few times. The rearrangement uses TRBV7-9 and TRBJ2-1; 7 bases are shared with TRBD1. The CDR3 is 15 residues long. CDR1 is SEHNR, CDR2 FQNEAQ, per germline (reference sequence). The ends lost 5 bases at V and 4 bases at J; junction bases unmatched: 8. CDR3 sequence reads: CASSPRDRVYNEQFF. The DNA of the CDR3 is TGTGCCAGCAGCCCAAGGGACAGAGTTTACAATGAGCAGTTCTTC.

This clonotype was seen a handful of times. The chain couples TRBV7-2 to TRBJ2-7, with 9 bases aligning to TRBD2. Germline CDR1 is SGHTA and CDR2 is FQGNSA. CDR3 length: 15 residues. J gave up 4 bases and V 4 bases, and 8 bases lay outside the gene matches. CDR3 sequence (DNA): TGTGCCAGCAGCTCTCGTGCTAGCGGGACGTACGAGCAGTACTTC. Translated: CASSSRASGTYEQYF.

This clonotype showed up many times. The rearrangement links TRBV7-2 to TRBJ2-5; no clear D gene. Trimming shortened V by 2 bases and J by 4 bases, and 8 bases separated the two germline ends. The CDR3 runs to 13 residues. CDR1 is SGHTA, CDR2 FQGNSA, per germline. The CDR3 spells CASSLRRGETQYF. In DNA, the CDR3 is TGTGCCAGCAGCTTAAGGCGCGGAGAGACCCAGTACTTC.

This clonotype showed up just a few times. The V and J genes are TRBV7-2 and TRBJ2-5, with D possibly being TRBD2 (6 bases). The germline V gene has CDR1 SGHTA and CDR2 FQGNSA. This CDR3 contains 15 residues. V was pared by 5 bases and J by 5 bases, with 18 bases between. CDR3 amino acids: CASSRGLYQKETQYF. DNA for the CDR3: TGTGCCAGCAGCAGGGGACTGTACCAAAAGGAGACCCAGTACTTC.

The chain joins TRBV7-8 to TRBJ2-7; 12 positions agree with TRBD1. The germline V gene has CDR1 SGHVS and CDR2 FQNEAQ. There are 14 residues in the CDR3. V shed 5 bases, J shed 4 bases, and the junction held 3 bases outside the gene matches. The CDR3 DNA reads as TGTGCCAGCAGCGGGGGACAGGGGGCTTACGAGCAGTACTTC. It specifies CASSGGQGAYEQYF.

In this sample, this clonotype turned up many times. J is TRBJ1-4 and V is TRBV20-1; 9 bases line up with TRBD1. Germline assignment: CDR1 DFQATT and CDR2 SNEGSKA (reference sequence). The CDR3 spans 14 residues. V was clipped by 5 bases and J by 8 bases; unmatched bases: 9. The CDR3 DNA sequence: TGCAGTGCTGGCCCAACAGGGGGCAGGGAAAAACTGTTTTTT. As protein: CSAGPTGGREKLFF.

The chain is built from TRBV5-1 and TRBJ2-7; TRBD2 agrees at 8 bases. The germline gives CDR1 SGHRS, CDR2 YFSETQ. V trimming: 0 bases; J trimming: 1 base; junction bases outside the gene matches: 3. The CDR3 runs 15 residues. The CDR3 nucleotides read TGCGCCAGCAGCTTGGTGGTAGCGGGGTCCTACGAGCAGTACTTC. Its protein is CASSLVVAGSYEQYF.

This clonotype was observed at least ten times. This chain joins TRBV18 and TRBJ2-2; no clear D. V was cut by 0 bases and J by 1 base, with 9 bases left in between. CDR3 length: 16 residues. Germline CDR1 reads KGHSH; CDR2 reads LQKENI. The CDR3 is CASSPPRIGNTGELFF. The CDR3 DNA is TGTGCCAGCTCACCACCACGCATCGGGAACACCGGGGAGCTGTTTTTT.

This clonotype has only a few counts. This chain uses TRBV24-1 with TRBJ2-2, with D maybe TRBD1 (6 bases). Germline assignment: CDR1 KGHDR and CDR2 SFDVKD. V shed 9 bases and J shed 0 bases, with 25 bases lying between them. The CDR3 totals 19 residues. The CDR3 protein is CATQEKDSLNLANTGELFF. DNA of the CDR3: TGTGCCACCCAAGAGAAGGACAGCTTAAACTTAGCGAACACCGGGGAGCTGTTTTTT.

This clonotype was detected ten times or more. The V gene is TRBV29-1, the J gene TRBJ2-1; D is unclear. V gave up 7 bases and J gave up 8 bases, with 6 bases separating them. Germline V gene sequence: CDR1 SQVTM, CDR2 ANQGSEA. CDR3 length equals 9 residues. The CDR3 reads CSASDEQFF. CDR3 sequence (DNA): TGCAGCGCCTCGGATGAGCAGTTCTTC.

The table lists this clonotype with many counts. The chain joins TRBV28 to TRBJ2-7; perhaps TRBD2 as D (5 bases). Germline loops: CDR1 MDHEN, CDR2 SYDVKM. The CDR3 extends over 15 amino acids. Trimming shortened V by 6 bases and J by 1 base, and 16 bases separated the two germline ends. CDR3 bases: TGTGCCAGCAGGACCTTCCGTCGGGGATCCTACGAGCAGTACTTC. Residues: CASRTFRRGSYEQYF. Full variable domain (rest looked up from reference TRBV28 and TRBJ2-7): DVKVTQSSRYLVKRTGEKVFLECVQDMDHENMFWYRQDPGLGLRLIYFSYDVKMKEKGDIPEGYSVSREKKERFSLILESASTNQTSMYLCASRTFRRGSYEQYFGPGTRLTVT.

This clonotype was seen at least ten times. The chain employs TRBV12-3 or TRBV12-4 and TRBJ2-7; unclear D gene. The CDR3 extends over 12 amino acids. Trimming removed 6 bases at V and 3 bases at J, with 9 bases between. The CDR3 spells CASSPRIYEQYF. CDR3 nucleotide sequence: TGTGCCAGCAGCCCCAGGATCTACGAGCAGTACTTC.

This clonotype was recorded only once. The V gene is TRBV20-1, the J gene TRBJ2-1; 7 positions agree with TRBD2. CDR3 length: 14 residues. CDR1 and CDR2 (germline): DFQATT, SNEGSKA (reference sequence). The J segment lost 4 bases and the V segment lost 8 bases, leaving 11 bases of the junction unmatched. The CDR3 protein is CSTAWAGVYNEQFF. CDR3 nucleotides: TGCAGTACCGCCTGGGCGGGAGTGTACAATGAGCAGTTCTTC.